The 14 T cell receptor beta chains below come from one sample, sequenced in a study of graft-versus-host responses after intestinal transplantation. The table came from immunoSEQ multiplex PCR; TCRdb's copy has only in-frame clones and leaves some out. The table records 90,000 to 150,000 clones, approximately 95% of them present only once. These TCRs' antigens remain unknown. The sequenced sample was unstimulated CD4+ T cells sorted from spleen or lymph node cells, obtained before intestinal transplant. These receptors came from a human donor who received an intestinal transplant.

The gene calls are TRBV4-1 and TRBJ2-3, with a possible D match to TRBD2 (5 bases). The CDR3 runs 17 residues. The V end was cut by 4 bases, the J end by 11 bases, with 28 bases between. The germline V gene encodes CDR1 MGHRA and CDR2 YSYEKL. CDR3 bases: TGCGCCAGCAGCCGGTCTGCTGGCACCCCAGAGGGTATGAAGCAGTATTTT. Amino acid sequence: CASSRSAGTPEGMKQYF.

The gene calls are TRBV2 and TRBJ2-3; weak D call: TRBD1 (6 bases). The germline V and J ends were trimmed by 4 bases and 2 bases, with 13 bases remaining between them. The CDR3 runs to 15 residues. Germline CDR1 SNHLY, CDR2 FYNNEI. The DNA of the CDR3 is TGTGCCAGCAGTGGGTTCGGGACAAACACAGATACGCAGTATTTT. Translating it yields CASSGFGTNTDTQYF.

Only a few counts were recorded for this clone. The gene calls are TRBV18 and TRBJ2-2, with D uncertain. The CDR3 is made up of 14 amino acids. Germline V gene data show CDR1 as KGHSH and CDR2 as LQKENI. Trimming pared 4 bases from V and 8 bases from J, leaving 14 bases between. As DNA, the CDR3 is TGTGCCAGCTCACACGACCCCAAAAGGGGGGAGCTGTTTTTT. Translated, it gives CASSHDPKRGELFF.

This chain joins TRBV5-1 and TRBJ2-7, with D tentatively TRBD1 (6 bases). Trimming left V 1 base short and J 1 base short, with 12 bases between. This CDR3 is built from 15 residues. Germline V gives CDR1 SGHRS, CDR2 YFSETQ. CDR3 DNA sequence: TGCGCCAGCAGCTTGAGTACGACAGGTTCCTACGAGCAGTACTTC. This gives the protein CASSLSTTGSYEQYF. Full variable domain (rest looked up from reference TRBV5-1 and TRBJ2-7): KAGVTQTPRYLIKTRGQQVTLSCSPISGHRSVSWYQQTPGQGLQFLFEYFSETQRNKGNFPGRFSGRQFSNSRSEMNVSTLELGDSALYLCASSLSTTGSYEQYFGPGTRLTVT.

The V gene is TRBV18, the J gene TRBJ2-1; 7 bases are shared with TRBD2. CDR3 length: 18 amino acids. The trim removed 2 bases at V and 0 bases at J, leaving 10 bases unmatched. Per germline, CDR1 KGHSH and CDR2 LQKENI. CDR3 amino acids: CASSPRPSGNSSYNEQFF. For the CDR3, the DNA is TGTGCCAGCTCACCAAGGCCTAGCGGCAACAGCTCCTACAATGAGCAGTTCTTC. Complete variable domain (other parts from reference TRBV18 and TRBJ2-1): NAGVMQNPRHLVRRRGQEARLRCSPMKGHSHVYWYRQLPEEGLKFMVYLQKENIIDESGMPKERFSAEFPKEGPSILRIQQVVRGDSAAYFCASSPRPSGNSSYNEQFFGPGTRLTVL.

The rearrangement links TRBV10-2 to TRBJ2-7; the match to TRBD1 covers 9 bases. The CDR3 covers 17 residues. Germline CDR1 reads WSHSY; CDR2 reads SAAADI. V trimming: 3 bases; J trimming: 0 bases; junction bases outside the gene matches: 9. CDR3 coding DNA: TGCGCCAGCAGTGACGGACTACGGGACAGGGACTCCTACGAGCAGTACTTC. This gives the protein CASSDGLRDRDSYEQYF.

Only one count was recorded for this clone. The chain joins TRBV27 to TRBJ2-1, with 14 bases aligning to TRBD2. J lost 8 bases, V lost 7 bases, and 7 bases had no gene match. CDR1 is MNHEY and CDR2 is SMNVEV in the germline V gene (reference sequence). The length of the CDR3 is 15 residues. The CDR3 DNA follows: TGTGCCAGCACTACCGGGACTAGCGGGAGATATGAGCAGTTCTTC. This sequence encodes CASTTGTSGRYEQFF.

The chain joins TRBV10-3 to TRBJ1-5, with 9 bases matching TRBD1. The germline CDR1 and CDR2 sequences are ENHRY and SYGVKD. The CDR3 totals 14 residues. After removal of 4 bases from V and 7 bases from J, the junction contained 5 bases not matched to a gene. Here the CDR3 DNA reads TGTGCCATCAGTGGGGACAGGGAGGGACAGCCCCAGCATTTT. Translated: CAISGDREGQPQHF.

The chain combines TRBV18 with TRBJ1-2; 10 bases align to TRBD1. The V segment lost 6 bases and the J segment 8 bases; nucleotides outside the gene matches: 6. This CDR3 has 13 residues. Germline V gene sequence: CDR1 KGHSH, CDR2 LQKENI. This CDR3 is CASSLGQGDGYTF. DNA of the CDR3: TGTGCCAGCTCCCTCGGACAGGGGGACGGCTACACCTTC.

CDR3 nucleotide sequence: TGTGCCAGCAGTTACCACAGGGGGAGGGGGAGTGAAAAACTGTTTTTT. It encodes CASSYHRGRGSEKLFF. V is TRBV6-5 and J is TRBJ1-4; 8 bases agree with TRBD1. This CDR3 is 16 amino acids long. Germline CDR1 is MNHEY and CDR2 is SVGAGI. Germline trimming cut 2 bases from V and 7 bases from J; bases unmatched to any gene: 9.

The chain couples TRBV29-1 to TRBJ2-1; tentative D call: TRBD2 (6 bases). The length of the CDR3 is 16 residues. V lost 7 bases and J lost 8, with 27 bases in between. Germline CDR1 is SQVTM and CDR2 is ANQGSEA. The CDR3 DNA reads as TGCAGCGCCAACCGTCCGGGGCCAAGGAGGGGCGATGAGCAGTTCTTC. Translation gives CSANRPGPRRGDEQFF.

This chain uses TRBV5-4 with TRBJ2-3, with D perhaps TRBD2 (6 bases). V was trimmed by 1 base and J by 1 base, leaving 13 bases between them. There are 16 residues in the CDR3. CDR1 and CDR2 (germline): SGHNT, YYREEE (reference sequence). CDR3: CASSLITGVRTDTQYF. CDR3 coding DNA: TGTGCCAGCAGCTTGATTACGGGAGTCCGCACAGATACGCAGTATTTT.

J is TRBJ1-1 and V is TRBV21-1; TRBD1 was called by the table and not checked on the DNA. TRBV21-1 is shown as a pseudogene. The CDR3 is 15 amino acids. The CDR3: CASKDRGLMNTEAFF. The CDR3 nucleotides are TGTGCCAGCAAGGACAGGGGCCTCATGAACACTGAAGCTTTCTTT.

The rearrangement joins TRBV9 to TRBJ1-5; TRBD1 matches at 7 bases. Germline V gene lookup returns CDR1 SGDLS and CDR2 YYNGEE. V dropped 3 bases and J dropped 7; count of bases not matched to a gene: 7. The CDR3 is 14 residues long. Here the CDR3 DNA reads TGTGCCAGCAGCGCGGATCAGGGGGAACAGCCCCAGCATTTT. The encoded protein is CASSADQGEQPQHF.